This T cell receptor beta chain was profiled in a study of T cells in Graves' hyperthyroidism and ophthalmopathy. Study-wide background: Upon initial diagnosis and before any treatment, peripheral blood was collected.

CDR1 SGHAT and CDR2 FQNNGV come from the germline V gene. J was trimmed by 0 bases and V by 5 bases; bases with no gene match: 9. This CDR3 region has 17 residues. This clonotype has only a few counts. Its antigen is as yet unknown. General study points: A median about 6.2 months before onset, the model predicted ophthalmopathy.

Regions amplified from RNA transcripts were the TCR beta CDR3 regions. Carried out on the TCR CDR3, a first-round RT-PCR used the HTBI primer set. TCRdb processed the multiplex PCR reads anew with MiXCR; each CDR3 protein has one entry. The sample consists of fewer than 650,000 distinct CDR3 sequences, around 15% of them appearing once. Thyroid ultrasound, orbital computed tomography, clinical symptoms, and serum thyroxine and TRAb underpinned diagnoses. The rearrangement uses TRBV11-2 and TRBJ2-3; 9 nucleotides match TRBD1. Sequencing was performed on blood. This receptor was obtained from a woman between 40 and 50 years old with Graves' ophthalmopathy. DNA of the CDR3: TGTGCCAGCAGCAGCGGGACAGGGCTCTTGAGCACAGATACGCAGTATTTT. Amino acids: CASSSGTGLLSTDTQYF. Based on the CDR3 plus reference TRBV11-2 and TRBJ2-3, the full variable domain is EAGVAQSPRYKIIEKRQSVAFWCNPISGHATLYWYQQILGQGPKLLIQFQNNGVVDDSQLPKDRFSAERLKGVDSTLKIQPAKLEDSAVYLCASSSGTGLLSTDTQYFGPGTRLTVL.